This T cell receptor (beta chain) was retrieved from a study of T cells after yellow fever vaccination. Study-wide results and caveats: Booster sampling recovered most clones from primary vaccination (roughly 96% CD4, around 88% CD8). Across the CD4 and CD8 compartments, a small share of clonotypes was present in both. It was the secondary response that reached its peak faster, day 5 versus 15, but it was weaker.

On this clonotype itself: Its cognate antigen is unknown.

The authors made TCR cDNA by 5'RACE template switching, adding a universal primer site and UMIs. TCRdb re-derived calls from the 5' RACE reads in MiXCR, one entry per CDR3 protein. The repertoire includes 300,000 to 400,000 distinct CDR3 sequences, 12% of them detected once, and around 3% sits in the top ten. V dropped 5 bases and J dropped 5 bases, with 18 bases sitting between them. In germline, CDR1 is DFQATT, CDR2 SNEGSKA (reference sequence). CDR3 length: 14 amino acids. This chain links TRBV20-1 with TRBJ2-5, with D hard to call. The TCR originated in a man younger than 30 who received the YFV17D yellow fever vaccine. The starting material was CD4+ T cells sorted from PBMCs, obtained 15 days after the yellow fever booster vaccination. The CDR3 region has the DNA TGCAGTGCTTACCATCTACCCGCCCAGGAGACCCAGTACTTC. Translating gives CSAYHLPAQETQYF.